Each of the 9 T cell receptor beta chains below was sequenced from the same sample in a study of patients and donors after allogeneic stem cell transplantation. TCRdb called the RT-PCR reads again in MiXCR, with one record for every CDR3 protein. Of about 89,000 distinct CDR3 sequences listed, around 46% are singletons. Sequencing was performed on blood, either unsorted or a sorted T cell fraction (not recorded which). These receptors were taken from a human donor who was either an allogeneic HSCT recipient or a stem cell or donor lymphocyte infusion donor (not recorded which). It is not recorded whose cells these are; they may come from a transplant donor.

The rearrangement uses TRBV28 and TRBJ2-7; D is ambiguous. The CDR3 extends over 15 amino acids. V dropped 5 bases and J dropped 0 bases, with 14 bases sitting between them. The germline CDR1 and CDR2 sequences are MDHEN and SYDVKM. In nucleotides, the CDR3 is TGTGCCAGCAGTCGGACCGCGACCCTCTCCTACGAGCAGTACTTC. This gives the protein CASSRTATLSYEQYF.

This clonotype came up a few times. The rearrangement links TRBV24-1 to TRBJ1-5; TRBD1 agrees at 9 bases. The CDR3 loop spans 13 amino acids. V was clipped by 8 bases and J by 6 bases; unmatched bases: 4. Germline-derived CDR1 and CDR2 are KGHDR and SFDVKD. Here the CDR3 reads CATKAGQGQPQHF. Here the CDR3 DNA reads TGTGCCACCAAGGCGGGACAGGGTCAGCCCCAGCATTTT.

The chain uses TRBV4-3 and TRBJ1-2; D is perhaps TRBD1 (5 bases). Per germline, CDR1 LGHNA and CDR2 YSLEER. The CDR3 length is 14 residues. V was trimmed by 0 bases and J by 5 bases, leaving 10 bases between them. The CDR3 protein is CASSQEVRQYGYTF. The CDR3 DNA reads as TGCGCCAGCAGCCAAGAGGTCAGACAGTATGGCTACACCTTC.

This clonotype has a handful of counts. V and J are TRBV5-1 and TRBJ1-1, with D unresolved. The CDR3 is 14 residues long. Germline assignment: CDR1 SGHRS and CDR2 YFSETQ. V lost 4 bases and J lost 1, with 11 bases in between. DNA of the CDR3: TGCGCCAGCAGCCTAGGGCAGGAGAACACTGAAGCTTTCTTT. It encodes CASSLGQENTEAFF.

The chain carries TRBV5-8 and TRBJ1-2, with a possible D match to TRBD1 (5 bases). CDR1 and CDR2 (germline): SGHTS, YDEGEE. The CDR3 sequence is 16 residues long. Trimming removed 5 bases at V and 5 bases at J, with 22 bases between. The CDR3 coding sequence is TGTGCCAGCAGTTACCCACCGGGACCGATGATTTATGGCTACACCTTC. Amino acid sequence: CASSYPPGPMIYGYTF.

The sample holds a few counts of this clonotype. CDR3 sequence (DNA): TGCAGTGCTACGGGAGACAGGGTGCGGAATCAGCCCCAGCATTTT. This translates into CSATGDRVRNQPQHF. The chain combines TRBV20-1 with TRBJ1-5; 7 nucleotides line up with TRBD1. The CDR3 is 15 amino acids. Germline V gene sequence: CDR1 DFQATT, CDR2 SNEGSKA (reference sequence). V trimming: 4 bases; J trimming: 4 bases; junction bases outside the gene matches: 10.

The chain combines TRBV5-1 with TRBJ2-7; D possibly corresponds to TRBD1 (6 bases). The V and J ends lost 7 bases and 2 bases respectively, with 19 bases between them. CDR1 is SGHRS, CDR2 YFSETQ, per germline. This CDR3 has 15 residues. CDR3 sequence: CASAISTGRTYEQYF. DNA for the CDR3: TGCGCCAGCGCGATTAGTACAGGGCGGACCTACGAGCAGTACTTC.

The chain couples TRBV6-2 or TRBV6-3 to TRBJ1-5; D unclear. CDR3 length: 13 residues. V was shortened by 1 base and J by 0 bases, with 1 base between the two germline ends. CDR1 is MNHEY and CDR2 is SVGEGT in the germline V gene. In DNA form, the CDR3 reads TGTGCCAGCAGTTACTATAGCAATCAGCCCCAGCATTTT. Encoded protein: CASSYYSNQPQHF.

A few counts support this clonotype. The CDR3 sequence is CASSSPWAGTYGYTF. Here the CDR3 DNA reads TGTGCCAGCAGCTCCCCCTGGGCAGGGACCTATGGCTACACCTTC. The V and J genes are TRBV5-6 and TRBJ1-2; D might be TRBD1 (5 bases). Per the germline V gene, CDR1 is SGHDT and CDR2 is YYEEEE. V lost 3 bases, J lost 4 bases, and 16 bases lay in between. The length of the CDR3 is 15 residues.